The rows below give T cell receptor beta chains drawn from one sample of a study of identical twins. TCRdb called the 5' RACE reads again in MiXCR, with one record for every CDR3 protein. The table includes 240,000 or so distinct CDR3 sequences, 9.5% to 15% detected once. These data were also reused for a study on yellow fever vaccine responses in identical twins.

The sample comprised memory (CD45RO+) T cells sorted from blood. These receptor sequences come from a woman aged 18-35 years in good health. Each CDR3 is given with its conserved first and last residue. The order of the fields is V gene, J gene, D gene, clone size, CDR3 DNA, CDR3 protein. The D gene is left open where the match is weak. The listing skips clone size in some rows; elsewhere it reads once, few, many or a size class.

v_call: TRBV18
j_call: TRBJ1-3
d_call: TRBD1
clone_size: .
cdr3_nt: TGTGCCAGCTCACAAGGGGGGGACAGAAGAAACACCATATATTTT
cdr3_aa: CASSQGGDRRNTIYF

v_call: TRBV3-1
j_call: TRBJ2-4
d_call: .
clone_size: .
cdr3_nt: TGTGCCAGCAGCCCAGGTACAGGAGCCAAAAACATTCAGTACTTC
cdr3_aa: CASSPGTGAKNIQYF

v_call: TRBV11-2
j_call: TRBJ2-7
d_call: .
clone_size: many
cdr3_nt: TGTGCCAGCAGCCCCCCGGCCTACGAGCAGTACTTC
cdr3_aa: CASSPPAYEQYF

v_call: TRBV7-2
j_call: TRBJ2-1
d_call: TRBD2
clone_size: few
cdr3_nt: TGTGCCAGCAGCATGAGCGGGAGGGGGGTCCATGAGCAGTTCTTC
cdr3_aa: CASSMSGRGVHEQFF

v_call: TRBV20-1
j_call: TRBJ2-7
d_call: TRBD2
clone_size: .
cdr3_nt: TGCAGTGCTAGAGGATTTGGCGGGGGATGGGACGAGCAGTACTTC
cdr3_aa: CSARGFGGGWDEQYF

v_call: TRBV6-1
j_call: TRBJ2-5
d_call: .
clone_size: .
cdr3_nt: TGTGCCAGCAGTGCGTTTGTTCCCCCCGAGCAGACCCAGTACTTC
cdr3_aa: CASSAFVPPEQTQYF

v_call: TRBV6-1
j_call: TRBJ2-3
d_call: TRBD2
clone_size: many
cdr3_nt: TGTGCCAGCAGTGAAGAAGCGGGAGGGCCAGATACGCAGTATTTT
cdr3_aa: CASSEEAGGPDTQYF

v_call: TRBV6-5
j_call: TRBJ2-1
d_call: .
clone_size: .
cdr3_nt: TGTGCCAGCATGGGTGGATACAATGAGCAGTTCTTC
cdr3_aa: CASMGGYNEQFF

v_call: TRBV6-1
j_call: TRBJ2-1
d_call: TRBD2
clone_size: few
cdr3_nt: TGTGCCAGCACATTTTTCCTCCTAGCGGGGGACTACAATGAGCAGTTCTTC
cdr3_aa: CASTFFLLAGDYNEQFF

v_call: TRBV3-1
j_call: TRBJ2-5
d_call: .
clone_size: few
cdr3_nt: TGTGCCAGCAGCCAAGATACCCACCCCCAGTACTTC
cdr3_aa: CASSQDTHPQYF

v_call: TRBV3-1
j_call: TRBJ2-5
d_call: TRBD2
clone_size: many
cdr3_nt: TGTGCCAGCAGTCTACAACCTCTAGCGGGGGGCTCCTGGGGGGAGACCCAGTACTTC
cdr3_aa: CASSLQPLAGGSWGETQYF

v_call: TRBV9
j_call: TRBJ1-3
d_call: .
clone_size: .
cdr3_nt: TGTGCCAGCAGCGTCGATCCGGGCCAACGAAACACCATATATTTT
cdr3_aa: CASSVDPGQRNTIYF

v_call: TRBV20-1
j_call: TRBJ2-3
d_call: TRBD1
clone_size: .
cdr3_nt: TGCAGTGCGACCGACCGACAGGGGTTTGGTACGCAGTATTTT
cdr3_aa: CSATDRQGFGTQYF

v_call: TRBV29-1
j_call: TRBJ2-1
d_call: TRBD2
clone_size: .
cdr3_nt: TGCAGCGGCCAGCGGGGGTTCTCCTACAATGAGCAGTTCTTC
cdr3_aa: CSGQRGFSYNEQFF

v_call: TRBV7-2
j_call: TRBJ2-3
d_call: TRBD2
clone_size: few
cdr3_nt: TGTGCCAGCAGCTTAGCGATAGCGGGAAGCACAGATACGCAGTATTTT
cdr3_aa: CASSLAIAGSTDTQYF

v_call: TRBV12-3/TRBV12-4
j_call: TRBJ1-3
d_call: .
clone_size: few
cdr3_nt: TGTGCCAGCAGTCTCCGTCCCAGGGCCCTGACAGGTCTCTCTGGAAACACCATATATTTT
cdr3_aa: CASSLRPRALTGLSGNTIYF

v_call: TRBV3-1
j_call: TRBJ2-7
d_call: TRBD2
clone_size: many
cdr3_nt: TGTGCCAGCAGCCAAGGACTAGCGGGAGGTTCCAACGAGCAGTACTTC
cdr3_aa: CASSQGLAGGSNEQYF

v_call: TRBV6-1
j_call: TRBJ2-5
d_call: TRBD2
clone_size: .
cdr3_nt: TGTGCCAGCAGTGAAGGCGGGGGGGTGGAGACCCAGTACTTC
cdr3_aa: CASSEGGGVETQYF

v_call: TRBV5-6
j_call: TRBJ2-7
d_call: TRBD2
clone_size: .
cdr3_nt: TGTGCCAGCAGCGGGAGGGCGGGACTAGTCGTGGCGTACGAGCAGTACTTC
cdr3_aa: CASSGRAGLVVAYEQYF

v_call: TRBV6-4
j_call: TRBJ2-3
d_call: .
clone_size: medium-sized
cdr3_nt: TGTGCCAGCAGTGACTCCAGGGGAGGGGCAGATACGCAGTATTTT
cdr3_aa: CASSDSRGGADTQYF